This TCR beta chain was found in a study of tumor-infiltrating lymphocytes in primary liver carcinoma. The investigators made TCR beta cDNA from roughly 0.45 ug total RNA, using a constant-region primer. Libraries for TCR beta were built through three nested multiplex PCR rounds, which together made up a slightly modified ARM-PCR procedure. Primers for the first two PCR rounds were TRBV1-TRBV30 forward primers and a C-beta reverse primer (approximately 10 cycles per round). TCRdb itself ran the multiplex PCR reads through MiXCR, one entry per CDR3 protein. The sample consists of over 75,000 distinct CDR3 sequences, approximately 72% of them appearing once. The CDR3 has 15 residues. Looked up from germline, CDR1 is SGHNT and CDR2 is YENEEA. The germline V and J ends were trimmed by 6 bases and 1 base, with 13 bases remaining between them. Unsorted bulk tissue (20-30 mg) underwent RNA and DNA co-extraction.

This sequence originates from a man aged 40-55 years with primary liver carcinoma and hepatitis B virus infection. V gene TRBV11-3 combines with J gene TRBJ1-5; weak D call: TRBD1 (5 bases). Input material: tumor-adjacent normal liver tissue. The CDR3, as DNA: TGTGCCAGCAGATTGGGGGGTCAAAGCAATCAGCCCCAGCATTTT. Its protein is CASRLGGQSNQPQHF.